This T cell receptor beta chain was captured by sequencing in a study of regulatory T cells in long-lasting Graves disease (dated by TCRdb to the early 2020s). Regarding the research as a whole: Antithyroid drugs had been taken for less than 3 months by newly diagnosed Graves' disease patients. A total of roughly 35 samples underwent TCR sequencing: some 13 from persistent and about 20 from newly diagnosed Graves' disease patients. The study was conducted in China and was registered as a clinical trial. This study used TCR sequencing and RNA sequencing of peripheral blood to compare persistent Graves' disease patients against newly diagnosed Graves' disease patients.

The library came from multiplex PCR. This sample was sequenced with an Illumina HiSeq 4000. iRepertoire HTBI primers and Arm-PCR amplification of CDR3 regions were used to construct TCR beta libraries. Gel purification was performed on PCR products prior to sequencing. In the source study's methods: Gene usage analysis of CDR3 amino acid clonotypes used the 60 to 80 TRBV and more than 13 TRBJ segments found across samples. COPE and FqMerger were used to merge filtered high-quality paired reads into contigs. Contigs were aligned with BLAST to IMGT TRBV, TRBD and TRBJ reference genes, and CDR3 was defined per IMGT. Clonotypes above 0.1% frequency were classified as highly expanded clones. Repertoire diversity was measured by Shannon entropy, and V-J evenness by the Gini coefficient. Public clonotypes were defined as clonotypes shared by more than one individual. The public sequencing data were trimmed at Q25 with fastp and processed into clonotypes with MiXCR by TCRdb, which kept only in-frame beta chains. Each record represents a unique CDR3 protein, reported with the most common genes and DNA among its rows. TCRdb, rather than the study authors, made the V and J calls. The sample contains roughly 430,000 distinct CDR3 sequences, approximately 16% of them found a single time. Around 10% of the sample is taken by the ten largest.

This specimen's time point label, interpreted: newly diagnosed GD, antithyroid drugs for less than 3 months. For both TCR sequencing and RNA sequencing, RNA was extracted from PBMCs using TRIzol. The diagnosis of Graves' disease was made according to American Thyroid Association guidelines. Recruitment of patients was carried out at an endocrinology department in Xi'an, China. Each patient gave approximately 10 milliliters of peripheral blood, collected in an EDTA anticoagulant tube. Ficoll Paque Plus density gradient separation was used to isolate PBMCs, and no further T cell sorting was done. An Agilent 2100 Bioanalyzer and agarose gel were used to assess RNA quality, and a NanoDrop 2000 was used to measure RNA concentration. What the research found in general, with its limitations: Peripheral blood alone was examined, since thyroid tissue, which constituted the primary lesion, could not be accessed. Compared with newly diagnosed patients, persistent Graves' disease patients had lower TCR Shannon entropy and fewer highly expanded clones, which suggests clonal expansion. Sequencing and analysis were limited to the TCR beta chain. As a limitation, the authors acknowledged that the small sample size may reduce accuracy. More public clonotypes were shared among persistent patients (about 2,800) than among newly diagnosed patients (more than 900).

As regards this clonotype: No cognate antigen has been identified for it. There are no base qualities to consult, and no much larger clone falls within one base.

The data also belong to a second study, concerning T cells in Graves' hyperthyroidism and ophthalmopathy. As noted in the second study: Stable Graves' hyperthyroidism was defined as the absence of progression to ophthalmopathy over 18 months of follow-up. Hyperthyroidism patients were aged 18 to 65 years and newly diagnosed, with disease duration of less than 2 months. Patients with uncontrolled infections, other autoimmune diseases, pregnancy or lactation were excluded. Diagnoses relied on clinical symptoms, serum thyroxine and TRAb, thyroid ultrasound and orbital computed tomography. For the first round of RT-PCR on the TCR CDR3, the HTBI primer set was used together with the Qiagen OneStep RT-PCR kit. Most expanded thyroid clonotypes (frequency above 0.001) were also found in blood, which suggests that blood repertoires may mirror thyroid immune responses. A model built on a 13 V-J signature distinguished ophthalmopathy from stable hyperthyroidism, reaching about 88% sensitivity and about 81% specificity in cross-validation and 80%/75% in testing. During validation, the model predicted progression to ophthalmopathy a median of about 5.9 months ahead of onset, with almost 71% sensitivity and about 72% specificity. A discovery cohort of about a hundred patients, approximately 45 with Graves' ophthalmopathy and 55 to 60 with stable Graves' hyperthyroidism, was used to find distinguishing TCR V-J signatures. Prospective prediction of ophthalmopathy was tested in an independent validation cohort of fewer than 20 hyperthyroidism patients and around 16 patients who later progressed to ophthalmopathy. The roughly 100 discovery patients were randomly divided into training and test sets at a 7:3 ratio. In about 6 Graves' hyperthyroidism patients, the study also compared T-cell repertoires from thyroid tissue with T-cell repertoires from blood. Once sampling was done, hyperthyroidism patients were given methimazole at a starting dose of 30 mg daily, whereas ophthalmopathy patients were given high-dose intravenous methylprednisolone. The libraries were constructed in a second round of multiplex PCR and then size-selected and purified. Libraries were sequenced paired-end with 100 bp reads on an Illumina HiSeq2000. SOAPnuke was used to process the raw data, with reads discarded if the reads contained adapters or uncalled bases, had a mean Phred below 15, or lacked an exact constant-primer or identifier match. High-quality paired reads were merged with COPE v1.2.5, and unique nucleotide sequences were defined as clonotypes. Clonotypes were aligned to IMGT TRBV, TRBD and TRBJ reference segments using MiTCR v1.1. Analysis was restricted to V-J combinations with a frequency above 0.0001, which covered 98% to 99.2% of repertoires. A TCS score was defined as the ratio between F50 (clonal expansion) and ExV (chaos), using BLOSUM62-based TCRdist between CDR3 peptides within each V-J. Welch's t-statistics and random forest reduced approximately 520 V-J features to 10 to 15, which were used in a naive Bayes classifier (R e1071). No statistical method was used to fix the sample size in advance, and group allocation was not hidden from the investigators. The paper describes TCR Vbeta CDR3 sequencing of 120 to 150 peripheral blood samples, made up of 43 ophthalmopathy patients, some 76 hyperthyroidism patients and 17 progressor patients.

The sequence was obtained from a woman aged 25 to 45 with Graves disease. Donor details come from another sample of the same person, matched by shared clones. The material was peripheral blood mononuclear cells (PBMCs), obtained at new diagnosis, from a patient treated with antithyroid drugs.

CDR3 reads: CSGGGGAFSYEQYF. At the DNA level, the sequence is TGCAGTGGGGGGGGCGGGGCATTTTCCTACGAGCAGTACTTC. The sequence links TRBV20-1 to TRBJ2-7, with a tentative D gene TRBD2 over 7 matching bases. The CDR3 spans 14 residues, from the cysteine through the phenylalanine. The CDR3 DNA has 42 bases and is translated from base 1. In the germline V gene (reference sequence), CDR1 corresponds to DFQATT and CDR2 to SNEGSKA. Trimming removed 7 bases from V and 1 base from J, leaving 17 bases between the germline ends.